A selection of T cell receptor beta chains follows, all from one sample in a study of shared clonotypes between healthy human individuals. The repertoire was sequenced with immunoSEQ multiplex PCR; TCRdb's copy has only in-frame clones and lacks some. Among some 2 million clones, roughly 95% were seen once, and the ten largest hold 0.9% to 1.4%. The sample consisted of naive CD8+ T cells sorted from blood. These TCRs come from a man aged 18 to 30 in good health. The CDR3 runs from the conserved cysteine through the conserved F or W. The D gene is left open where the match is weak. Clone sizes are given selectively: once, few, many, or a class where the clone is expanded.

>TRBV27|TRBJ1-1|NA|NA
CASSLIPLNTEAFF
TGTGCCAGCAGTTTAATCCCGTTGAACACTGAAGCTTTCTTT
>TRBV7-2|TRBJ2-5|NA|TRBD1
CASRPGQGIQETQYF
TGTGCCAGCAGGCCGGGACAGGGGATCCAAGAGACCCAGTACTTC
>TRBV7-9|TRBJ2-3|NA|TRBD2
CASSPGTSGSTDTQYF
TGTGCCAGCAGCCCAGGGACTAGCGGAAGCACAGATACGCAGTATTTT
>TRBV7-9|TRBJ1-1|NA|NA
CASSPLGGDAFF
TGTGCCAGCAGCCCGCTTGGGGGTGACGCTTTCTTT
>TRBV15|TRBJ2-7|NA|NA
CATSTASLSYEQYF
TGTGCCACCAGCACCGCAAGCTTATCCTACGAGCAGTACTTC
>TRBV18|TRBJ2-7|NA|TRBD2
CASSPMGSSGESSYEQYF
TGTGCCAGCTCACCAATGGGATCTAGCGGGGAATCTTCCTACGAGCAGTACTTC
>TRBV7-9|TRBJ2-7|NA|NA
CASSLSREVDEQYF
TGTGCCAGCAGCTTGTCCAGGGAGGTCGACGAGCAGTACTTC
>TRBV13|TRBJ2-7|NA|NA
CASSLAGALEQYF
TGTGCCAGCAGCTTAGCGGGAGCGTTAGAGCAGTACTTC
>TRBV7-6|TRBJ2-1|once|TRBD2
CASSLTSLSNYNEQFF
TGTGCCAGCAGCCTGACTAGCCTTTCCAACTACAATGAGCAGTTCTTC
>TRBV4-2|TRBJ2-1|NA|NA
CASSPPLQVHEQFF
TGTGCCAGCAGCCCTCCTCTACAGGTTCATGAGCAGTTCTTC
>TRBV6-5|TRBJ2-3|NA|NA
CASSYARDTPDTQYF
TGTGCCAGCAGTTACGCCCGGGACACCCCAGATACGCAGTATTTT
>TRBV14|TRBJ2-3|once|NA
CASSQDGGYYTDTQYF
TGTGCCAGCAGCCAAGACGGAGGCTACTACACAGATACGCAGTATTTT
>TRBV27|TRBJ1-6|NA|NA
CASSLQAAMNSPLHF
TGTGCCAGCAGTTTACAGGCGGCTATGAATTCACCCCTCCACTTT
>TRBV29-1|TRBJ2-7|NA|TRBD1
CSVEDRDSEYEQYF
TGCAGCGTTGAAGATCGGGACAGTGAATACGAGCAGTACTTC
>TRBV4-1|TRBJ2-3|NA|NA
CASSGVHTSTDTQYF
TGCGCCAGCAGCGGAGTACATACCAGCACAGATACGCAGTATTTT
>TRBV4-1|TRBJ2-7|NA|NA
CASSQVGLYEQYF
TGCGCCAGCAGCCAAGTGGGGTTGTACGAGCAGTACTTC
>TRBV2|TRBJ1-1|NA|TRBD1
CASTSRDSLNTEAFF
TGTGCCAGCACTAGTAGGGACAGCTTGAACACTGAAGCTTTCTTT
>TRBV6-5|TRBJ1-1|NA|NA
CASSYSVSGTEAFF
TGTGCCAGCAGTTACTCGGTATCTGGCACTGAAGCTTTCTTT
>TRBV4-3|TRBJ2-1|NA|TRBD2
CASSPGLGYNEQFF
TGCGCCAGCAGCCCTGGACTAGGGTACAATGAGCAGTTCTTC
>TRBV5-6|TRBJ2-5|NA|NA
CASSLVRFPTQYF
TGTGCCAGCAGCTTGGTGAGGTTCCCGACCCAGTACTTC
>TRBV15|TRBJ2-2|once|NA
CATRPTGDNTGELFF
TGTGCCACCAGACCTACGGGAGATAACACCGGGGAGCTGTTTTTT
>TRBV7-6|TRBJ2-3|NA|NA
CASSLAGTTDTQYF
TGTGCCAGCAGCTTAGCGGGGACCACAGATACGCAGTATTTT
>TRBV27|TRBJ1-5|NA|NA
CASSFLGGNQPQHF
TGTGCCAGCAGTTTTCTTGGGGGTAATCAGCCCCAGCATTTT
>TRBV2|TRBJ2-1|NA|NA
CASSVMNNEQFF
TGTGCCAGCAGTGTTATGAACAATGAGCAGTTCTTC
>TRBV7-6|TRBJ1-6|NA|TRBD1
CASSARDREGSPLHF
TGTGCCAGCAGCGCCCGGGACAGGGAAGGTTCACCCCTCCACTTT
>TRBV19|TRBJ1-1|NA|TRBD1
CASSTGQGIFENTEAFF
TGTGCCAGTAGTACCGGACAGGGGATTTTTGAGAACACTGAAGCTTTCTTT
>TRBV9|TRBJ2-1|NA|NA
CASSRGGSYNEQFF
TGTGCCAGCAGTAGAGGAGGGTCCTACAATGAGCAGTTCTTC
>TRBV10-3|TRBJ2-1|NA|NA
CAISDRNEQFF
TGTGCCATCAGTGACAGGAATGAGCAGTTCTTC
>TRBV5-8|TRBJ1-6|NA|NA
CASSWVGGNSPLHF
TGTGCCAGCAGCTGGGTGGGCGGTAATTCACCCCTCCACTTT
>TRBV7-9|TRBJ2-5|NA|NA
CASSLPGEEETQYF
TGTGCCAGCAGCTTACCAGGGGAGGAGGAGACCCAGTACTTC
>TRBV5-1|TRBJ2-5|once|TRBD2
CASSGGLAGKETQYF
TGCGCCAGCAGCGGGGGACTAGCGGGAAAAGAGACCCAGTACTTC
>TRBV19|TRBJ2-7|NA|NA
CASSIDRKASYEQYF
TGTGCCAGTAGTATAGATCGAAAGGCCTCCTACGAGCAGTACTTC
>TRBV6-6|TRBJ2-3|NA|NA
CATWADTQYF
TGTGCCACCTGGGCAGATACGCAGTATTTT
>TRBV7-9|TRBJ2-3|NA|NA
CASSPSTGILDTQYF
TGTGCCAGCAGCCCAAGTACGGGGATTTTAGATACGCAGTATTTT
>TRBV5-4|TRBJ1-2|NA|NA
CASSPGEGPSYIF
TGTGCCAGCAGCCCGGGGGAGGGCCCGAGTTATATCTTC
>TRBV11-2|TRBJ2-3|NA|TRBD2
CASSLAGGTDTQYF
TGTGCCAGCAGCTTGGCGGGGGGCACAGATACGCAGTATTTT
>TRBV4-3|TRBJ1-3|NA|NA
CASSPDIGNTIYF
TGCGCCAGCAGCCCCGATATCGGAAACACCATATATTTT
>TRBV28|TRBJ2-7|NA|NA
CASSQTGSYEQYF
TGTGCCAGCAGTCAGACCGGGAGCTACGAGCAGTACTTC